The 7 T cell receptor beta chains below come from one sample, sequenced in a study of blood T cell repertoires in COVID-19. The assay was immunoSEQ multiplex PCR, and TCRdb's table has in-frame clones only and misses some. The data hold some 150,000 clones, with around 88% observed a single time. The sequencing input was PBMCs or T cells enriched from blood (not recorded which). These TCRs come from a woman aged 50 to 65 in a cohort exposed to, infected with or recovered from COVID-19 (not recorded which).

V is TRBV3-1 (or the pseudogene TRBV3-2) and J is TRBJ2-1; D is unclear. The V end lost 2 bases, the J end lost 6 bases, and 5 bases lay between the germline ends. CDR3 length: 12 residues. CDR1 and CDR2 from the germline V gene are LGHDT and YNNKEL (reference sequence). For the CDR3, the DNA is TGTGCCAGCAGCCAATGGCCCAATGAGCAGTTCTTC. It translates to CASSQWPNEQFF.

The chain joins TRBV7-2 to TRBJ1-5; D remains unclear. V lost 3 bases to trimming and J lost 2 bases, with 5 bases between them. CDR3 size: 13 residues. Per the germline V gene, CDR1 is SGHTA and CDR2 is FQGNSA. The CDR3 here is CASSFLGNQPQHF. CDR3 DNA sequence: TGTGCCAGCAGCTTTTTAGGCAATCAGCCCCAGCATTTT.

The chain recombines TRBV9 with TRBJ2-5, with D perhaps matching TRBD2 (5 bases). The CDR3 is made up of 14 amino acids. The germline V and J ends were trimmed by 0 bases and 4 bases, with 10 bases remaining between them. Germline CDR1 and CDR2: SGDLS and YYNGEE. The CDR3 is CASSVGGPLETQYF. The DNA for the CDR3 is TGTGCCAGCAGCGTAGGAGGGCCTTTAGAGACCCAGTACTTC.

The rearrangement uses TRBV24-1 and TRBJ1-4; TRBD1 agrees at 9 bases. The germline CDR1 and CDR2 sequences are KGHDR and SFDVKD. CDR3 length equals 19 residues. The V gene end was trimmed by 2 bases and the J gene end by 1 base; junction bases not matched to a gene: 10. The CDR3 is CATSDWRTGEDVTNEKLFF. CDR3 nucleotide sequence: TGTGCCACCAGTGATTGGCGGACAGGGGAAGACGTAACTAATGAAAAACTGTTTTTT.

CDR3 sequence: CASSLFTGRISSPLHF. CDR3 DNA sequence: TGTGCCAGCAGTTTATTTACAGGGCGGATAAGTTCACCCCTCCACTTT. This chain links TRBV27 with TRBJ1-6, with D possibly TRBD1 on 6 matching bases. Germline V gene lookup returns CDR1 MNHEY and CDR2 SMNVEV (reference sequence). Trimming pared 1 base from V and 9 bases from J, leaving 16 bases between. The CDR3 has 16 amino acids.

CDR3 DNA sequence: TGCAGCGTGTACTCGGGGGGAGGAGAGACCCAGTACTTC. This gives the protein CSVYSGGGETQYF. The V gene is TRBV29-1, the J gene TRBJ2-5; 7 nucleotides line up with TRBD2. V shed 6 bases, J shed 4 bases, and the junction held 8 bases outside the gene matches. Germline V gene lookup returns CDR1 SQVTM and CDR2 ANQGSEA. The length of the CDR3 is 13 residues.

The genes are TRBV18 and TRBJ2-5; D perhaps matches TRBD2 (5 bases). This CDR3 has 15 residues. Germline V lookup: CDR1 KGHSH, CDR2 LQKENI. The V and J ends lost 1 base and 5 bases respectively, with 14 bases between them. The CDR3 loop reads CASSPRSGLPETQYF. CDR3 nucleotides: TGTGCCAGCTCACCACGATCGGGGTTACCTGAGACCCAGTACTTC.